Sequencing of this TCR beta chain was carried out in a study of blood T cell repertoires in COVID-19. The overall study: COVID-19 samples from acute and convalescent phases originated in the United States, Italy and Spain. T cells, B-cell-depleted T cells, or PBMCs provided the cDNA or gDNA that served as material.

Per the original methods: Amplification of reference gene primers provided the estimated nucleated cell counts. Profiling relied on immunoSEQ multiplex PCR, and the TCRdb table lists in-frame clones only, not all of them. The D gene and trimming were derived from the DNA, and the V and J assignments and clone size from that table. The sample shows over 75,000 clones, approximately 91% of them seen only once. The CDR3 totals 18 residues. V trimming: 5 bases; J trimming: 2 bases; junction bases outside the gene matches: 10. The germline V gene encodes CDR1 MNHEY and CDR2 SVGEGT. The chain is built from TRBV6-2 or TRBV6-3 and TRBJ1-5, with 12 bases matching TRBD1. This clonotype was sampled from a man aged 55-75 years with acute or convalescent COVID-19. Sequences were obtained from peripheral blood. The CDR3: CASSRGTGGTQRNQPQHF. In nucleotides, the CDR3 is TGTGCCAGCAGTAGAGGGACAGGGGGCACCCAACGCAATCAGCCCCAGCATTTT.